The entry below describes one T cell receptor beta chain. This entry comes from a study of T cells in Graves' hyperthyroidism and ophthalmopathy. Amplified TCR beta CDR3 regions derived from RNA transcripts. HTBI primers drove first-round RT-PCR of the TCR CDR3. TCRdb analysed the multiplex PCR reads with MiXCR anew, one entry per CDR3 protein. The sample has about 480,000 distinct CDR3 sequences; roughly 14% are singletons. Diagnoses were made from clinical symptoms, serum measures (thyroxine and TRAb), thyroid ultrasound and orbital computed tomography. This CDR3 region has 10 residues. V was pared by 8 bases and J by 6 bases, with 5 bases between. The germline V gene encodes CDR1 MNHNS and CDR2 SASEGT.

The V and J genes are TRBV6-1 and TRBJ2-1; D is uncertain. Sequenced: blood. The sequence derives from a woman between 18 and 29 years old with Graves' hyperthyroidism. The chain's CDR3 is CASVSNEQFF. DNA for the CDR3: TGTGCCAGCGTGAGCAATGAGCAGTTCTTC.